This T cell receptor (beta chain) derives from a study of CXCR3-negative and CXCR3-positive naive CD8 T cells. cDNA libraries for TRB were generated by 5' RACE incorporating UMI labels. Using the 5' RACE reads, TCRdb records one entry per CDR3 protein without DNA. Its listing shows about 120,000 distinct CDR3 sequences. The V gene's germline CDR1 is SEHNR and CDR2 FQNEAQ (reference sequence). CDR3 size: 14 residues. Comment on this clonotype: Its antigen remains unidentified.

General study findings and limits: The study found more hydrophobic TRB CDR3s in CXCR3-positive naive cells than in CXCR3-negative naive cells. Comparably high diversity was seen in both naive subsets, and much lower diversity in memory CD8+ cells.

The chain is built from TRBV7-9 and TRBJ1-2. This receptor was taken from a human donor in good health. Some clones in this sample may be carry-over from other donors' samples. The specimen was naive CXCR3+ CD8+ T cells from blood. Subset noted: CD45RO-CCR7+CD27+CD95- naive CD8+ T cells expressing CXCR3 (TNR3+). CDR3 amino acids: CASSLDSESYGYTF.